Presented here are 16 T cell receptor beta chains from one specimen sequenced in a study of cytomegalovirus exposure and HLA in healthy donors. Primers for the PCR totalled 60 Vbeta and 13 Jbeta. Produced via immunoSEQ multiplex PCR; TCRdb's table is partial and in-frame only. Of around 250,000 clones detected, about 86% appear once; the ten largest clones hold around 8.3%. Sequenced material: PBMCs. All receptors derive from a woman in her sixties or seventies in good health and CMV-seropositive.

This clone was seen just once. Other nucleotide sequences in the sample specify the same CDR3. This chain uses TRBV11-2 with TRBJ2-3, with no clear D. This CDR3 is built from 13 residues. Trimming removed 1 base at V and 1 base at J, with 3 bases between. The V gene's germline CDR1 is SGHAT and CDR2 FQNNGV. The CDR3 spells CASSLAGTDTQYF. Here the CDR3 DNA reads TGTGCCAGCAGCTTAGCAGGCACAGATACGCAGTATTTT. Using reference TRBV11-2 and TRBJ2-3 for the parts outside the CDR3, the full variable domain is EAGVAQSPRYKIIEKRQSVAFWCNPISGHATLYWYQQILGQGPKLLIQFQNNGVVDDSQLPKDRFSAERLKGVDSTLKIQPAKLEDSAVYLCASSLAGTDTQYFGPGTRLTVL.

The chain combines TRBV29-1 with TRBJ2-3; 8 bases are shared with TRBD2. Germline assignment: CDR1 SQVTM and CDR2 ANQGSEA. The ends lost 4 bases at V and 2 bases at J; junction bases unmatched: 8. This CDR3 spans 15 amino acids. CDR3 bases: TGCAGCGTTGTCCGGCTAGCGGGTCACACAGATACGCAGTATTTT. Residues: CSVVRLAGHTDTQYF.

This rearrangement joins TRBV7-9 to TRBJ2-3; TRBD1 aligns across 7 bases. The length of the CDR3 is 15 residues. Germline assignment: CDR1 SEHNR and CDR2 FQNEAQ (reference sequence). J lost 3 bases, V lost 5 bases, and 8 bases had no gene match. The CDR3 reads CASSEGGGLTDTQYF. In DNA form, the CDR3 reads TGTGCCAGCAGCGAAGGGGGCGGTTTGACAGATACGCAGTATTTT.

This rearrangement joins TRBV6-4 to TRBJ1-1; TRBD1 is a possible D gene (5 bases). This CDR3 has 13 amino acids. From germline, CDR1 is MRHNA and CDR2 SNTAGT. V was trimmed by 2 bases and J by 5 bases, leaving 9 bases between them. CDR3 bases: TGTGCCAGCAGTGACGGGGGGGGTACTGAAGCTTTCTTT. Translated, it gives CASSDGGGTEAFF.

This chain connects TRBV19 to TRBJ1-2; D possibly corresponds to TRBD1 (6 bases). There are 13 residues in the CDR3. Germline V gene lookup returns CDR1 LNHDA and CDR2 SQIVND (reference sequence). V was clipped by 6 bases and J by 4 bases, with 12 bases between them. The DNA for the CDR3 is TGTGCCAGTAGACGGGGGGCCGGCTATGGCTACACCTTC. Protein sequence: CASRRGAGYGYTF.

The gene calls are TRBV5-1 and TRBJ2-3; 7 nucleotides match TRBD2. The CDR3 covers 16 residues. Trimming at V came to 3 bases and at J to 4 bases, leaving 11 bases not matched to a gene. Per the germline V gene, CDR1 is SGHRS and CDR2 is YFSETQ. DNA of the CDR3: TGCGCCAGCAGCTGGAATGGGGGGGAAGTCCCAGATACGCAGTATTTT. This translates into CASSWNGGEVPDTQYF.

The V gene is TRBV5-4, the J gene TRBJ2-1; 9 bases match TRBD2. V gave up 3 bases and J gave up 8 bases; unmatched junction bases: 6. The CDR3 contains 14 residues. Germline CDR1 reads SGHNT; CDR2 reads YYREEE (reference sequence). CDR3 coding DNA: TGTGCCAGCAGCTCGCGGGAGGGCGGGGATGAGCAGTTCTTC. This translates into CASSSREGGDEQFF.

The CDR3 region is CASSAGETEAFF. CDR3 DNA sequence: TGTGCCAGCAGTGCCGGGGAGACTGAAGCTTTCTTT. V gene TRBV6-1 combines with J gene TRBJ1-1; no definite D call. Germline CDR1 and CDR2: MNHNS and SASEGT. This CDR3 has 12 residues. Trimming shortened V by 4 bases and J by 5 bases, and 8 bases separated the two germline ends.

The chain recombines TRBV7-2 with TRBJ2-7; D gene ambiguous. The CDR3 spans 14 residues. V was clipped by 1 base and J by 2 bases, with 9 bases between them. Per germline, CDR1 SGHTA and CDR2 FQGNSA. The CDR3: CASSLGVGPYEQYF. The CDR3 DNA reads as TGTGCCAGCAGCTTAGGTGTGGGCCCCTACGAGCAGTACTTC.

This chain links TRBV18 with TRBJ2-5; possible D gene TRBD1, 6 bases. CDR3 length: 14 residues. Germline CDR1 KGHSH, CDR2 LQKENI. Trimming cost V 3 bases and J 3 bases, with 11 bases left between them. The CDR3 coding sequence is TGTGCCAGCTCACCTACCGGGACAAAAGAGACCCAGTACTTC. This sequence encodes CASSPTGTKETQYF.

The chain recombines TRBV6-5 with TRBJ2-3, with a possible D match to TRBD2 (6 bases). Per the germline V gene, CDR1 is MNHEY and CDR2 is SVGAGI. The V and J ends lost 6 bases and 2 bases respectively, with 15 bases between them. The CDR3 consists of 15 residues. CDR3 nucleotide sequence: TGTGCCAGCAGAAGCATCCGGGAGTTCACAGATACGCAGTATTTT. Its protein is CASRSIREFTDTQYF.

The count of this clone is one. This rearrangement joins TRBV27 to TRBJ2-5; 7 bases line up with TRBD2. The CDR3 has 11 residues. With V trimmed by 2 bases and J by 10 bases, 1 base remained unmatched. From germline, CDR1 is MNHEY and CDR2 SMNVEV (reference sequence). The CDR3 loop reads CASSLGDYQYF. Here the CDR3 DNA reads TGTGCCAGCAGTTTAGGGGACTACCAGTACTTC.

This clone came up once. V and J are TRBV2 and TRBJ1-1, with 12 bases fitting TRBD1. The CDR3 consists of 17 residues. Germline V CDR1 and CDR2: SNHLY, FYNNEI. V lost 6 bases and J lost 3; bases outside the gene matches: 11. CDR3 loop: CASRGPGTGGLDTEAFF. The CDR3 DNA sequence: TGTGCCAGCAGGGGTCCCGGGACAGGGGGCTTGGACACTGAAGCTTTCTTT.

This clone has a single count. The V and J genes are TRBV4-1 and TRBJ2-5; maybe TRBD2 (5 bases). The CDR3 sequence is 15 residues long. V lost 0 bases, J lost 5 bases, and 13 bases lay in between. CDR1 and CDR2 from the germline V gene are MGHRA and YSYEKL. The CDR3 coding sequence is TGCGCCAGCAGCCAAGAAGGTTTGAGGGCGGAGACCCAGTACTTC. Its translation is CASSQEGLRAETQYF.

With respect to this clone: Mismatch with germline at one junction end may stem from a read error. The gene calls are TRBV7-9 and TRBJ1-4; no clear D. There are 11 residues in the CDR3. The germline V gene has CDR1 SEHNR and CDR2 FQNEAQ (reference sequence). The DNA of the CDR3 is TGTTCCAGCAGCTCGGACCGGGGACTGTTTTTT. Its translation is CSSSSDRGLFF.

This chain connects TRBV27 to TRBJ2-1, with 11 bases that match TRBD2. The CDR3 runs to 16 residues. CDR1 and CDR2 from the germline V gene are MNHEY and SMNVEV (reference sequence). The V and J ends lost 4 bases and 6 bases, in that order; junction bases with no gene match: 8. CDR3 sequence: CASSSGRLAGSNEQFF. CDR3 nucleotides: TGTGCCAGCAGTTCGGGTCGACTAGCGGGGTCCAATGAGCAGTTCTTC.